Following are 13 T cell receptor beta chains from one sample sequenced in a study of PD-1 blockade in classical Hodgkin lymphoma. Stated time point: newly diagnosed, previously untreated cHL patient sample. Method: immunoSEQ multiplex PCR; TCRdb's copy keeps in-frame clones and lacks some. The table has tens of thousands of clones, roughly 94% seen once. Sequences were obtained from peripheral blood mononuclear cells (PBMCs). These receptors all stem from a human donor with classical Hodgkin lymphoma.

The chain employs TRBV5-4 and TRBJ2-2; D unresolved. V was cut by 4 bases and J by 1 base, with 11 bases left in between. The CDR3 is made up of 15 amino acids. Germline CDR1 and CDR2: SGHNT and YYREEE (reference sequence). The CDR3 bases are TGTGCCAGCAGCGTCACACCCTTGAACACCGGGGAGCTGTTTTTT. This translates into CASSVTPLNTGELFF.

The CDR3 DNA reads TGTGCCAGCAGCCAAGATTCGGGGTATAACACCGGGGAGCTGTTTTTT. Translated: CASSQDSGYNTGELFF. The chain uses TRBV14 and TRBJ2-2; D is possibly TRBD2 (5 bases). Germline V CDR1 and CDR2: SGHDN, FVKESK. The CDR3 is made up of 16 amino acids. V was pared by 0 bases and J by 2 bases, with 10 bases between.

The chain uses TRBV6-5 and TRBJ1-1; no definite D call. The CDR3 loop spans 12 amino acids. V shed 2 bases and J shed 7 bases, with 8 bases lying between them. Germline CDR1 MNHEY, CDR2 SVGAGI. DNA of the CDR3: TGTGCCAGCAGTTACAGTGGCCTTGAAGCTTTCTTT. Residues: CASSYSGLEAFF.

The chain is built from TRBV5-6 and TRBJ1-1, with D perhaps matching TRBD1 (5 bases). The CDR3 totals 13 residues. CDR1 SGHDT and CDR2 YYEEEE come from the germline V gene. V lost 4 bases, J lost 5 bases, and 12 bases lay in between. The CDR3 spells CASSRDPGTEAFF. The CDR3 nucleotides read TGTGCCAGCAGCCGGGACCCAGGGACTGAAGCTTTCTTT. Full variable domain (missing parts from reference TRBV5-6 and TRBJ1-1): DAGVTQSPTHLIKTRGQQVTLRCSPKSGHDTVSWYQQALGQGPQFIFQYYEEEERQRGNFPDRFSGHQFPNYSSELNVNALLLGDSALYLCASSRDPGTEAFFGQGTRLTVV.

This chain connects TRBV13 to TRBJ2-5; tentative D call: TRBD1 (6 bases). CDR3 size: 17 residues. The germline V and J ends were trimmed by 0 bases and 0 bases, with 14 bases remaining between them. Germline V gene lookup returns CDR1 PRHDT and CDR2 FYEKMQ (reference sequence). The CDR3 DNA follows: TGTGCCAGCAGCTTAGGTCTTGGCAGGGGCTACCAAGAGACCCAGTACTTC. It is translated as CASSLGLGRGYQETQYF.

The chain is built from TRBV4-1 and TRBJ2-5; D is perhaps TRBD1 (5 bases). Per germline, CDR1 MGHRA and CDR2 YSYEKL. With 0 bases removed from V and 2 bases from J, the gap between germline ends came to 13 bases. The CDR3 is 16 residues long. In DNA form, the CDR3 reads TGCGCCAGCAGCCAAGATTTAGGGGCCGGGCAAGAGACCCAGTACTTC. Its protein is CASSQDLGAGQETQYF.

This rearrangement joins TRBV18 to TRBJ2-7; tentative D call: TRBD1 (6 bases). This CDR3 comprises 13 residues. The germline gives CDR1 KGHSH, CDR2 LQKENI. V was pared by 0 bases and J by 3 bases, with 6 bases between. CDR3 region: CASSPPGHYEQYF. For the CDR3, the DNA is TGTGCCAGCTCACCACCGGGACACTACGAGCAGTACTTC.

The V call is TRBV7-8, the J call TRBJ2-1; TRBD1 matches at 7 bases. The CDR3 is 17 amino acids. Germline trimming cut 1 base from V and 2 bases from J; bases unmatched to any gene: 8. Germline CDR1 reads SGHVS; CDR2 reads FQNEAQ. CDR3 region: CASSLGLRTGAYNEQFF. CDR3 nucleotides: TGTGCCAGCAGCTTAGGTTTAAGGACAGGAGCCTACAATGAGCAGTTCTTC. Based on the CDR3 plus reference TRBV7-8 and TRBJ2-1, the full variable domain is GAGVSQSPRYKVAKRGQDVALRCDPISGHVSLFWYQQALGQGPEFLTYFQNEAQLDKSGLPSDRFFAERPEGSVSTLKIQRTQQEDSAVYLCASSLGLRTGAYNEQFFGPGTRLTVL.

The gene calls are TRBV5-1 and TRBJ2-6; TRBD2 might be the D (5 bases). Trimming removed 0 bases at V and 0 bases at J, with 13 bases between. The CDR3 is 18 amino acids. The V gene's germline CDR1 is SGHRS and CDR2 YFSETQ. The CDR3 region has the DNA TGCGCCAGCAGCTTGGCGGGGAACCATTACTCTGGGGCCAACGTCCTGACTTTC. Encoded protein: CASSLAGNHYSGANVLTF. Full variable domain (outside the CDR3, taken from reference TRBV5-1 and TRBJ2-6): KAGVTQTPRYLIKTRGQQVTLSCSPISGHRSVSWYQQTPGQGLQFLFEYFSETQRNKGNFPGRFSGRQFSNSRSEMNVSTLELGDSALYLCASSLAGNHYSGANVLTFGAGSRLTVL.

This chain links TRBV5-6 with TRBJ1-1, with a weak D call TRBD1 (6 bases). The CDR3 is 16 residues long. CDR1 SGHDT and CDR2 YYEEEE come from the germline V gene. V lost 0 bases and J 6 bases, leaving 18 bases between the germline ends. The CDR3 spells CASSLGTERLWAEAFF. For the CDR3, the DNA is TGTGCCAGCAGCTTGGGGACAGAGAGACTATGGGCTGAAGCTTTCTTT.

J is TRBJ2-1 and V is TRBV6-5, with D possibly TRBD2 on 6 matching bases. Germline CDR1 MNHEY, CDR2 SVGAGI. V was pared by 6 bases and J by 11 bases, with 17 bases between. This CDR3 has 13 amino acids. Here the CDR3 DNA reads TGTGCCAGCAGACTCCTCAATAGCGGCAAGCAGTTCTTC. Residues: CASRLLNSGKQFF.

This clone was detected only a few times. The rearrangement links TRBV9 to TRBJ1-6, with 11 positions matching TRBD1. Germline values: CDR1 SGDLS, CDR2 YYNGEE. The CDR3 is made up of 16 amino acids. The J segment lost 9 bases and the V segment lost 4 bases, leaving 9 bases of the junction unmatched. Here the CDR3 reads CASSPGDRGSGSPLHF. The CDR3 region has the DNA TGTGCCAGCAGCCCGGGGGACAGGGGGAGCGGTTCACCCCTCCACTTT.

The genes are TRBV4-2 and TRBJ2-7; D unclear. Germline V gives CDR1 LGHNA, CDR2 YNFKEQ. V lost 0 bases, J lost 2 bases, and 14 bases lay in between. The CDR3 has 16 residues. The CDR3 is CASSQDTADLAYEQYF. The DNA for the CDR3 is TGTGCCAGCAGCCAAGACACCGCAGACCTAGCCTACGAGCAGTACTTC.